This T cell receptor (beta chain) appears in the sequencing data of a study of blood T cell repertoires in COVID-19. About the study: From the United States, Italy and Spain came samples of acute and convalescent COVID-19.

The method was immunoSEQ multiplex PCR; TCRdb's version includes in-frame clones alone and lacks a portion of them. The sample yields approximately 330,000 clones, just over 85% seen once. This CDR3 is 13 amino acids long. Trimming took 6 bases from V and 8 from J, leaving 11 bases between them. The chain is built from TRBV12-3 or TRBV12-4 and TRBJ1-6; no definite D call. The sequenced material came from PBMCs or T cells enriched from blood (not recorded which). This TCR was sampled from a woman aged 40 to 50 with acute COVID-19. The CDR3 loop reads CASSGQIYSPLHF. Written as DNA, the CDR3 is TGTGCCAGCAGCGGTCAAATTTATTCACCCCTCCACTTT.